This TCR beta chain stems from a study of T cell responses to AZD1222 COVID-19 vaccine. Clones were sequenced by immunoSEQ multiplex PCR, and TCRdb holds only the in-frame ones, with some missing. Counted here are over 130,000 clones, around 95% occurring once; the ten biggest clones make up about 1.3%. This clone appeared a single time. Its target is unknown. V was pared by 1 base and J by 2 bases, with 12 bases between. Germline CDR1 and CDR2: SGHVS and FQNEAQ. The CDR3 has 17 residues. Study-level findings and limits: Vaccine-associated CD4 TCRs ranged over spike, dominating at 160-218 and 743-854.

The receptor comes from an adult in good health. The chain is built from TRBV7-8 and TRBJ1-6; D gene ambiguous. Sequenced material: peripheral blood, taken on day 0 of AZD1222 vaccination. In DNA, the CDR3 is TGTGCCAGCAGCTTAGTCAGTTTCCGACCCTATAATTCACCCCTCCACTTT. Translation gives CASSLVSFRPYNSPLHF.